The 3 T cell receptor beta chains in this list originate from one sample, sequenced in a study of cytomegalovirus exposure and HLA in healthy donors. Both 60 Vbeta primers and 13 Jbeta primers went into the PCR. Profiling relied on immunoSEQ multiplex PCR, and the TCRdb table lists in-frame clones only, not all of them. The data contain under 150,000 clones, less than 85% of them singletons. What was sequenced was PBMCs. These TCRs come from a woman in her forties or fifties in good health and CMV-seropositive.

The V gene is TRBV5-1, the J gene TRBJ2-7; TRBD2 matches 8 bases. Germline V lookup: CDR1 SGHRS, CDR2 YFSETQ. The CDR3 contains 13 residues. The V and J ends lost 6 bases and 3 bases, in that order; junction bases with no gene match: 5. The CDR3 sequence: CASNAGGSYEQYF. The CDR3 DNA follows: TGCGCCAGCAACGCGGGGGGAAGCTACGAGCAGTACTTC.

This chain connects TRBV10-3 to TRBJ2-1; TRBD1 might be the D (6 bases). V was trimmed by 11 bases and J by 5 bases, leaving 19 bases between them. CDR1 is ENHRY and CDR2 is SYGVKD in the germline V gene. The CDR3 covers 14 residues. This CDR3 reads CAAGRARGDNEQFF. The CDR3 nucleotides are TGTGCCGCCGGACGGGCCAGGGGAGACAATGAGCAGTTCTTC.

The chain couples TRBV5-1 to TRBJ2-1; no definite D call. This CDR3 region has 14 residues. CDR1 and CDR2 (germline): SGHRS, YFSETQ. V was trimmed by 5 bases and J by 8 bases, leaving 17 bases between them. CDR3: CASRRSPQRDEQFF. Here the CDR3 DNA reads TGCGCCAGCAGGCGGTCCCCACAACGGGATGAGCAGTTCTTC.